This TCR beta chain was identified during a study of CD8 T cells in ankylosing spondylitis. General study results and limits: Those disease-linked clones were CD8+; they were also relatively rare in peripheral blood. Disease-associated clones were reportedly significantly overrepresented in matched ankylosing spondylitis synovial fluid.

This clonotype was found many times. The target antigen is unknown. Libraries for TCR beta were made by quantitative 5'-RACE with molecular barcodes. TCRdb redid the calling of the 5' RACE reads with MiXCR, one entry per CDR3 protein. The sample has 150,000 or so distinct CDR3 sequences, around a tenth seen once. Germline CDR1 is MNHNS and CDR2 is SASEGT. The CDR3 sequence is 15 residues long. Trimming took 4 bases from V and 6 from J, leaving 16 bases between them. The sample taken for sequencing was blood, either unsorted or a sorted T cell fraction (not recorded which). The V call is TRBV6-1, the J call TRBJ1-5, with D possibly TRBD1 on 5 matching bases. The sequence came from a male donor with ankylosing spondylitis or in good health (not recorded which). The CDR3: CASSVTPRGGQPQHF. In DNA, the CDR3 is TGTGCCAGCAGTGTAACGCCCCGGGGCGGTCAGCCCCAGCATTTT.